One and the same sample provided the 9 T cell receptor beta chains below, sequenced in a study of human T cells and chemical hapten exposure. The time point was: healthy volunteer bleed at 2 weeks. It was unfractionated whole blood from which total RNA was extracted. TCRdb re-derived calls from the RACE reads in MiXCR, one entry per CDR3 protein. The table lists more than 70,000 distinct CDR3 sequences, approximately 10% of them singletons, with about 3.1% in the top ten. Specimen: whole blood. These receptors were taken from a female donor in good health. Some clones in this sample may be carry-over from other donors' samples.

A few counts support this clonotype. The chain recombines TRBV11-2 with TRBJ2-1, with 11 bases matching TRBD2. J lost 7 bases, V lost 2 bases, and 7 bases had no gene match. This CDR3 region has 16 residues. Germline V gives CDR1 SGHAT, CDR2 FQNNGV. CDR3: CASSLRTSGRVNEQFF. In nucleotides, the CDR3 is TGTGCCAGCAGCTTAAGAACTAGCGGGAGAGTAAATGAGCAGTTCTTC.

The chain joins TRBV4-1 to TRBJ2-1; 14 positions agree with TRBD2. The germline CDR1 and CDR2 sequences are MGHRA and YSYEKL. This CDR3 is built from 21 residues. V lost 0 bases and J lost 7; bases outside the gene matches: 17. Here the CDR3 reads CASSQDPRLAGGRPMWNEQFF. The CDR3 DNA sequence: TGCGCCAGCAGCCAAGACCCCCGACTAGCGGGAGGGCGGCCTATGTGGAATGAGCAGTTCTTC.

This clonotype occurred many times. The chain carries TRBV27 and TRBJ2-7; maybe TRBD2 (6 bases). Germline-derived CDR1 and CDR2 are MNHEY and SMNVEV (reference sequence). This CDR3 spans 16 amino acids. V lost 0 bases to trimming and J lost 0 bases, with 12 bases between them. The CDR3, as DNA: TGTGCCAGCAGTTTATCGCCTAGCGCTGCCTCCTACGAGCAGTACTTC. It translates to CASSLSPSAASYEQYF.

This clonotype was seen repeatedly, ten times or more. CDR3 sequence: CSARFSGRKGTGELFF. The CDR3 DNA follows: TGCAGTGCTAGATTTAGCGGGAGGAAAGGTACCGGGGAGCTGTTTTTT. The J gene is TRBJ2-2, the V gene TRBV20-1; 10 nucleotides align to TRBD2. The length of the CDR3 is 16 residues. V was pared by 2 bases and J by 5 bases, with 8 bases of the junction left unmatched. CDR1 is DFQATT, CDR2 SNEGSKA, per germline (reference sequence).

This clonotype appeared many times. The rearrangement joins TRBV20-1 to TRBJ2-6; D may be TRBD2 (5 bases). This CDR3 has 15 residues. The germline V gene encodes CDR1 DFQATT and CDR2 SNEGSKA (reference sequence). Trimming removed 3 bases from V and 2 bases from J, with 11 bases in between. CDR3 sequence (DNA): TGCAGTGCTAGTGAGGGCAGGACTGGGGCCAACGTCCTGACTTTC. Protein sequence: CSASEGRTGANVLTF.

The chain recombines TRBV20-1 with TRBJ1-6; 8 nucleotides match TRBD1. Per germline, CDR1 DFQATT and CDR2 SNEGSKA (reference sequence). Trimming removed 4 bases from V and 8 bases from J; junction bases left unmatched: 4. This CDR3 comprises 13 residues. The CDR3 sequence: CSATDRGDSPLHF. The CDR3 bases are TGCAGTGCTACCGACAGGGGCGATTCACCCCTCCACTTT.

This clonotype appeared many times. This chain joins TRBV20-1 and TRBJ2-7, with a tentative D call TRBD1 (6 bases). The CDR3 loop spans 12 amino acids. Germline V lookup: CDR1 DFQATT, CDR2 SNEGSKA (reference sequence). V was shortened by 6 bases and J by 1 base, with 10 bases between the two germline ends. CDR3: CSARQESYEQYF. CDR3 nucleotide sequence: TGCAGTGCAAGACAGGAGTCCTACGAGCAGTACTTC.

This clonotype was seen ten or more times. This sequence joins TRBV7-9 and TRBJ1-4; tentatively, D is TRBD1 (5 bases). This CDR3 has 15 residues. Germline CDR1 is SEHNR and CDR2 is FQNEAQ (reference sequence). V lost 4 bases to trimming and J lost 6 bases, with 15 bases between them. As DNA, the CDR3 is TGTGCCAGCAGCTCCTACTCCAAAGGGGATGAAAAACTGTTTTTT. Protein product: CASSSYSKGDEKLFF. Full variable domain (remainder filled in from reference TRBV7-9 and TRBJ1-4): DTGVSQNPRHKITKRGQNVTFRCDPISEHNRLYWYRQTLGQGPEFLTYFQNEAQLEKSRLLSDRFSAERPKGSFSTLEIQRTEQGDSAMYLCASSSYSKGDEKLFFGSGTQLSVL.

There are many counts of this clonotype. The genes are TRBV24-1 and TRBJ2-3; TRBD1 aligns across 7 bases. Germline CDR1 reads KGHDR; CDR2 reads SFDVKD. The V gene end was trimmed by 9 bases and the J gene end by 3 bases; junction bases not matched to a gene: 5. The CDR3 sequence is 13 residues long. The CDR3 sequence is CATGRGFTDTQYF. In nucleotides, the CDR3 is TGTGCCACCGGCAGGGGGTTTACAGATACGCAGTATTTT.